This passage covers 30 T cell receptor beta chains from one sample sequenced in a study of human T cells and chemical hapten exposure. Individual cDNA molecules each carried unique molecular identifiers attached by the library. TCRdb recomputed calls from the reads with MiXCR, one row per CDR3 protein. The data show about 120,000 distinct CDR3 sequences, over 7.5% seen once. Unfractionated whole blood yielded the extracted total RNA. Sequenced sample: whole blood. The receptor set was obtained from a human donor in good health. Some clones in this sample may be carry-over from other donors' samples.

The CDR3 protein is CSARDPMPQKRSPLHF. CDR3 DNA: TGCAGTGCTAGAGATCCAATGCCTCAGAAACGGTCACCCCTCCACTTT. The chain joins TRBV20-1 to TRBJ1-6; D not resolved. The germline V gene has CDR1 DFQATT and CDR2 SNEGSKA (reference sequence). The germline V and J ends were trimmed by 0 bases and 10 bases, with 19 bases remaining between them. CDR3 size: 16 residues.

This clonotype was recorded a few times. The chain is built from TRBV19 and TRBJ2-1, with 7 bases aligning to TRBD1. The V segment lost 6 bases and the J segment 4 bases; nucleotides outside the gene matches: 18. Germline CDR1 LNHDA, CDR2 SQIVND (reference sequence). The CDR3 contains 18 residues. The CDR3 DNA sequence: TGTGCCAGTAGAAGGATCGACTCCGGGACAGCTCGTTACAATGAGCAGTTCTTC. Its protein is CASRRIDSGTARYNEQFF.

V and J are TRBV29-1 and TRBJ2-1, with TRBD2 matching over 7 bases. CDR3 length equals 12 residues. Unmatched junction bases numbered 5, after V lost 7 bases and J lost 5 bases. CDR1 SQVTM and CDR2 ANQGSEA come from the germline V gene. CDR3 nucleotides: TGCAGCGCCACTAGCGCAAACAATGAGCAGTTCTTC. Its protein product is CSATSANNEQFF.

As to this clonotype: This may be a read error, as it is one base from a much larger clone. The genes are TRBV20-1 and TRBJ1-2, with D possibly being TRBD1 (5 bases). Germline V gene sequence: CDR1 DFQATT, CDR2 SNEGSKA (reference sequence). This CDR3 is built from 13 residues. The DNA of the CDR3 is TGCAGTCCAAAAGAAGCAGGGAACTATGACTACACCTTC. It is translated as CSPKEAGNYDYTF.

The chain has TRBV19 and TRBJ2-2; 8 bases line up with TRBD2. Trimming took 3 bases from V and 0 from J; bases not matched to a gene: 0. Germline CDR1 reads LNHDA; CDR2 reads SQIVND (reference sequence). This CDR3 comprises 15 residues. CDR3 residues: CASSMTSANTGELFF. The CDR3 DNA is TGTGCCAGTAGTATGACTAGCGCGAACACCGGGGAGCTGTTTTTT.

V is TRBV12-3 or TRBV12-4 and J is TRBJ2-1, with 9 bases fitting TRBD2. Losses at the gene ends were 7 bases for V and 7 bases for J; bases not matched to a gene: 29. This CDR3 is 21 amino acids long. The CDR3 DNA reads TGTGCCAGCACTCCTTCGGGGCAGCGGGGGGCGCGGGTCAGAAGGGAAAATGAGCAGTTCTTC. Amino acid sequence: CASTPSGQRGARVRRENEQFF.

Ten or more counts support this clonotype. The genes are TRBV7-9 and TRBJ1-1; TRBD1 matches at 7 bases. The J segment lost 1 base and the V segment lost 3 bases, leaving 2 bases of the junction unmatched. From germline, CDR1 is SEHNR and CDR2 FQNEAQ (reference sequence). The CDR3 length is 14 residues. The CDR3 DNA follows: TGTGCCAGCAGCTTGGGACAGCAGAACACTGAAGCTTTCTTT. Its protein product is CASSLGQQNTEAFF.

There are a few counts of this clonotype. The chain uses TRBV19 and TRBJ2-2, with 9 bases fitting TRBD2. J gave up 5 bases and V 3 bases, and 10 bases lay outside the gene matches. Germline V lookup: CDR1 LNHDA, CDR2 SQIVND (reference sequence). The CDR3 length is 17 residues. The CDR3 protein is CASSMGMLAGQTGELFF. In nucleotides, the CDR3 is TGTGCCAGTAGTATGGGAATGCTAGCGGGACAAACCGGGGAGCTGTTTTTT.

This clonotype was seen many times. The CDR3 loop reads CASSYSRTGPGRGANVLTF. The CDR3 nucleotides read TGTGCCAGCAGTTACTCGAGGACGGGGCCAGGGAGAGGGGCCAACGTCCTGACTTTC. This rearrangement joins TRBV6-2 or TRBV6-3 to TRBJ2-6; D is possibly TRBD1 or TRBD2 (5 bases each). V was pared by 0 bases and J by 4 bases, with 19 bases between. There are 19 residues in the CDR3. Germline values: CDR1 MNHEY, CDR2 SVGEGT.

The chain carries TRBV3-1 and TRBJ2-2, with TRBD2 identical over 7 bases. The CDR3 has 16 amino acids. Germline-derived CDR1 and CDR2 are LGHDT and YNNKEL (reference sequence). The V segment lost 1 base and the J segment 4 bases; nucleotides outside the gene matches: 6. The CDR3 here is CASSQARESGTGELFF. CDR3 nucleotides: TGTGCCAGCAGCCAAGCGCGGGAGTCGGGCACCGGGGAGCTGTTTTTT.

This clonotype appeared many times. CDR3 sequence reads: CASSHRRYSSPLHF. The CDR3 nucleotides are TGTGCCAGCAGTCACAGGCGCTATTCTTCACCCCTCCACTTT. The V and J genes are TRBV27 and TRBJ1-6; D perhaps matches TRBD1 (5 bases). The CDR3 loop spans 14 amino acids. Germline lookup yields CDR1 MNHEY and CDR2 SMNVEV (reference sequence). V shed 5 bases and J shed 9 bases, with 14 bases lying between them.

In its sample, this clonotype was seen many times. This chain links TRBV2 with TRBJ1-1, with 8 bases that match TRBD1. V was pared by 6 bases and J by 5 bases, with 11 bases of the junction left unmatched. The CDR3 loop spans 15 amino acids. The germline gives CDR1 SNHLY, CDR2 FYNNEI. The DNA for the CDR3 is TGTGCCAGCAGACAAACCGGGACAGGTCTAACTGAAGCTTTCTTT. Translating it yields CASRQTGTGLTEAFF.

This clonotype was seen repeatedly, ten times or more. The chain joins TRBV6-1 to TRBJ1-1, with TRBD1 matching 9 bases. The CDR3 runs 15 residues. Trimming removed 4 bases from V and 6 bases from J; junction bases left unmatched: 9. Germline CDR1 reads MNHNS; CDR2 reads SASEGT. CDR3: CASSGNRGQRSEAFF. CDR3 bases: TGTGCCAGCAGTGGGAACAGGGGGCAACGATCTGAAGCTTTCTTT.

There are many counts of this clonotype. The chain combines TRBV7-9 with TRBJ2-3; TRBD2 is a possible D gene (5 bases). CDR1 SEHNR and CDR2 FQNEAQ come from the germline V gene (reference sequence). The CDR3 is 15 residues long. The V and J ends lost 0 bases and 6 bases respectively, with 13 bases between them. The CDR3 DNA reads as TGTGCCAGCAGCTTAGCGCGGGCGGTTGGGGATACGCAGTATTTT. It translates to CASSLARAVGDTQYF.

The J gene is TRBJ2-1, the V gene TRBV19, with 11 nucleotides matching TRBD2. The germline CDR1 and CDR2 sequences are LNHDA and SQIVND (reference sequence). This CDR3 comprises 16 residues. Trimming at V came to 3 bases and at J to 5 bases, leaving 6 bases not matched to a gene. This CDR3 is CASSIWRLAGNNEQFF. The CDR3 region has the DNA TGTGCCAGTAGTATTTGGAGACTAGCGGGGAACAATGAGCAGTTCTTC.

A remark on this clonotype: A much larger clone differs by one base, so this may be a read error. This sequence joins TRBV27 and TRBJ1-6; no clear D gene. CDR1 and CDR2 from the germline V gene are MNHEY and SMNVEV (reference sequence). The CDR3 loop spans 15 amino acids. For the CDR3, the DNA is TGTGCCAGCAGTTTGGGGATTTCCCCTAATACACCCCTCCACTTT. Its protein product is CASSLGISPNTPLHF.

This clonotype was picked up many times. The J gene is TRBJ1-1, the V gene TRBV7-9; D uncertain. V was clipped by 5 bases and J by 8 bases, with 12 bases between them. The CDR3 extends over 12 amino acids. The germline V gene encodes CDR1 SEHNR and CDR2 FQNEAQ (reference sequence). In DNA, the CDR3 is TGTGCCAGCAGCCACCGGAGAACAGAAGCTTTCTTT. Residues: CASSHRRTEAFF.

Comment on this clonotype: This may stem from a read error, because a much larger clone lies one nucleotide away. This chain connects TRBV25-1 to TRBJ2-3, with D perhaps TRBD1 (5 bases). Germline V CDR1 and CDR2: MGHDK, SYGVNS. There are 12 residues in the CDR3. CDR3 loop: CTSSRGADTQYF. The CDR3 DNA follows: TGTACCAGTTCTAGGGGCGCAGATACGCAGTATTTT.

As for this clonotype: A read error may explain this, as a much larger clone is one base away. The chain carries TRBV18 and TRBJ1-1; the match to TRBD1 covers 8 bases. The CDR3 spans 15 residues. V lost 5 bases and J lost 3; bases outside the gene matches: 8. Per germline, CDR1 KGHSH and CDR2 LQKENI. The CDR3 protein is CASSSPTGDYTEAFF. In DNA, the CDR3 is TGTGCCAGCTCATCTCCGACAGGGGATTACACTGAAGCTTTCTTT.

This clonotype was recorded a few times. The chain links TRBV14 to TRBJ2-2; no firm D call. The V gene lost 0 bases and the J gene lost 0 bases, with 8 bases spanning the gap. The length of the CDR3 is 16 residues. Germline lookup yields CDR1 SGHDN and CDR2 FVKESK. CDR3 nucleotide sequence: TGTGCCAGCAGCCAAGATTACGGGCCGAACACCGGGGAGCTGTTTTTT. Residues: CASSQDYGPNTGELFF.

This clonotype was counted at least ten times. The rearrangement links TRBV7-3 to TRBJ2-3; D might be TRBD1 (6 bases). This CDR3 spans 16 amino acids. V dropped 5 bases and J dropped 4 bases, with 19 bases sitting between them. Germline assignment: CDR1 SGHTA and CDR2 FQGTGA. CDR3 region: CASSLFGGGPADTQYF. The CDR3 nucleotides read TGTGCCAGCAGCCTCTTTGGGGGCGGGCCCGCAGATACGCAGTATTTT.

A note on this clonotype: A much larger clone lies a single base off, so this may be a read error. V is TRBV5-4 and J is TRBJ2-7, with 7 bases matching TRBD1. This CDR3 is 14 amino acids long. Germline loops: CDR1 SGHNT, CDR2 YYREEE (reference sequence). Unmatched junction bases numbered 5, after V lost 3 bases and J lost 2 bases. The CDR3 DNA reads as TGTGCCAGCAGCTCCGACAGGGAAGCCTACGAGCAGTACTTC. Amino acids: CASSSDREAYEQYF.

This clonotype was counted at least ten times. The chain is built from TRBV5-1 and TRBJ1-2, with 11 nucleotides matching TRBD1. Germline V gene lookup returns CDR1 SGHRS and CDR2 YFSETQ. This CDR3 contains 14 residues. V trimming: 4 bases; J trimming: 6 bases; junction bases outside the gene matches: 5. The CDR3 loop reads CASSGTGQGDGYTF. DNA for the CDR3: TGCGCCAGCAGCGGGACGGGACAGGGGGATGGCTACACCTTC.

This clonotype was seen a few times. V gene TRBV10-3 combines with J gene TRBJ2-3; 7 bases are shared with TRBD1. CDR3 length equals 13 residues. Trimming cost V 2 bases and J 5 bases; bases outside gene matches: 1. Germline loops: CDR1 ENHRY, CDR2 SYGVKD. CDR3 protein: CAISERQGDTQYF. The CDR3 bases are TGTGCCATCAGTGAGCGACAGGGAGATACGCAGTATTTT.

The chain couples TRBV12-3 or TRBV12-4 to TRBJ2-1; tentatively, D is TRBD1 (7 bases). The CDR3 consists of 16 residues. The V end was cut by 1 base, the J end by 7 bases, with 17 bases between. The CDR3 DNA reads as TGTGCCAGCAGTTTAGAGACTGCCAGGGGGGTGAATGAGCAGTTCTTC. This translates into CASSLETARGVNEQFF.

The CDR3 sequence: CASTDSSSTDTQYF. The CDR3 DNA sequence: TGTGCCAGCACGGACTCGTCTAGCACAGATACGCAGTATTTT. The V call is TRBV5-5, the J call TRBJ2-3; D possibly corresponds to TRBD2 (5 bases). The length of the CDR3 is 14 residues. The germline CDR1 and CDR2 sequences are SGHKS and YYEKEE (reference sequence). V lost 6 bases and J 0 bases, leaving 11 bases between the germline ends.

The sample holds many counts of this clonotype. The chain combines TRBV9 with TRBJ1-4; D gene unclear. The V gene's germline CDR1 is SGDLS and CDR2 YYNGEE. The CDR3 covers 17 residues. The germline V and J ends were trimmed by 0 bases and 2 bases, with 14 bases remaining between them. The CDR3 sequence is CASSVDPSGRTNEKLFF. Written as DNA, the CDR3 is TGTGCCAGCAGCGTAGACCCCTCCGGAAGGACTAATGAAAAACTGTTTTTT.

This clonotype was counted between two and nine times. The CDR3 bases are TGTGCCAGCAGCCAACAGGGGGCGTTCGGTCAGCCCCAGCATTTT. Amino acid sequence: CASSQQGAFGQPQHF. This chain joins TRBV5-5 and TRBJ1-5; TRBD1 matches 9 bases. Germline assignment: CDR1 SGHKS and CDR2 YYEKEE (reference sequence). J lost 6 bases, V lost 4 bases, and 8 bases had no gene match. This CDR3 region has 15 residues. Looking up the rest from reference TRBV5-5 and TRBJ1-5 gives the full variable domain: DAGVTQSPTHLIKTRGQQVTLRCSPISGHKSVSWYQQVLGQGPQFIFQYYEKEERGRGNFPDRFSARQFPNYSSELNVNALLLGDSALYLCASSQQGAFGQPQHFGDGTRLSIL.

The V and J genes are TRBV6-2 or TRBV6-3 and TRBJ2-2, with TRBD2 matching over 10 bases. After removal of 6 bases from V and 2 bases from J, the junction contained 12 bases not matched to a gene. CDR1 and CDR2 (germline): MNHEY, SVGEGT. The CDR3 contains 18 residues. The CDR3 here is CASRPRGAGGPNTGELFF. The CDR3 DNA reads as TGTGCCAGCAGGCCCCGGGGAGCGGGAGGGCCTAACACCGGGGAGCTGTTTTTT.

V and J are TRBV11-2 and TRBJ2-1, with 7 positions matching TRBD2. J gave up 4 bases and V 3 bases, and 6 bases lay outside the gene matches. Germline V CDR1 and CDR2: SGHAT, FQNNGV. The CDR3 consists of 15 residues. The DNA of the CDR3 is TGTGCCAGCAGCTTTGATTCAGCGGGGTACAATGAGCAGTTCTTC. This translates into CASSFDSAGYNEQFF.